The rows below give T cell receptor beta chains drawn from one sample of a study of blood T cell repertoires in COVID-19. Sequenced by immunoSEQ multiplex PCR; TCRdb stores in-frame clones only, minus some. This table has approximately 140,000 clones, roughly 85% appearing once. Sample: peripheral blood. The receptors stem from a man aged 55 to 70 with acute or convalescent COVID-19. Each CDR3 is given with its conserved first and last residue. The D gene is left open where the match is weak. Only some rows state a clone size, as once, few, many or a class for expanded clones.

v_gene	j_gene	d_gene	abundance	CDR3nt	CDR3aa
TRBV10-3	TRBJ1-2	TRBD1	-	TGTGCCATCAGTGATCCCAGACAGGGTATGAACTATGGCTACACCTTC	CAISDPRQGMNYGYTF
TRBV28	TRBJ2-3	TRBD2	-	TGTGCCAGCAACTTGGGACTAGCGGGAACAGATACGCAGTATTTT	CASNLGLAGTDTQYF
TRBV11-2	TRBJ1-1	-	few	TGTGCCAGCAGCTTAGATCTTGGCAGGGTAGACACTGAAGCTTTCTTT	CASSLDLGRVDTEAFF
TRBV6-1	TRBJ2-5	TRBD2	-	TGTGCCAGCAGTGAATGGTCTAGCGGGATCCAAGAGACCCAGTACTTC	CASSEWSSGIQETQYF
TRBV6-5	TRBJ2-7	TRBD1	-	TGTGCCAGCAGTCCTAACAGGGGGAGCTCCTACGAGCAGTACTTC	CASSPNRGSSYEQYF
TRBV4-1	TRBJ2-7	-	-	TGCGCCAGCAGCCTTCAATCAGGGTCGGGCGAGCAGTACTTC	CASSLQSGSGEQYF
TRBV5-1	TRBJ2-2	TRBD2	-	TGCGCCAGCGGCGGGACTAGCGGTAGCACCGGGGAGCTGTTTTTT	CASGGTSGSTGELFF
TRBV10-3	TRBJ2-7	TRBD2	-	TGTGCCATCAGTGAGGGACTAGCGGGGGCCTACGAGCAGTACTTC	CAISEGLAGAYEQYF
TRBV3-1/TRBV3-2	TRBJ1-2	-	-	TGTGCCAGCAGCGGGGACTGGGGGGGCTTGGACTATGGCTACACCTTC	CASSGDWGGLDYGYTF
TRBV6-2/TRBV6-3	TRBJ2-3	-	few	TGTGCCAGCGGCCCATGGGGGCCCGTTCCCTATACGCAGTATTTT	CASGPWGPVPYTQYF
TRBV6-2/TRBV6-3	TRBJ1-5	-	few	TGTGCCAGCAGTTACCCAGTTAATCAGCCCCAGCATTTT	CASSYPVNQPQHF
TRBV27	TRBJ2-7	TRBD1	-	TGTGCCAGCAGTCTGACAGGGAAGACCCTCGACGAGCAGTACTTC	CASSLTGKTLDEQYF
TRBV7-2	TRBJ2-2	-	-	TGTGCCAGCAGCCCGGAAGGGGTCACCGGGGAGCTGTTTTTT	CASSPEGVTGELFF
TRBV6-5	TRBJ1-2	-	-	TGTGCCAGCAGTTACTCCCAAGGGAGCACCGGCGGAGGCTACACCTTC	CASSYSQGSTGGGYTF
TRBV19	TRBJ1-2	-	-	TGTGCCAGTAGGGGAGTGGGAGCTAACTATGGCTACACCTTC	CASRGVGANYGYTF
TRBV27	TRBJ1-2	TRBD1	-	TGTGCCAGCAGTCCCCGACAGGGGACTCAGGGCTACACCTTC	CASSPRQGTQGYTF
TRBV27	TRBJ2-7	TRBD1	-	TGTGCCAGCAGCAAACATAGGGACAGCTACGAGCAGTACTTC	CASSKHRDSYEQYF
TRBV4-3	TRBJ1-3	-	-	TGCGCCAGCAGCCAAGAACTCGGGGGGCGGAACACCATATATTTT	CASSQELGGRNTIYF
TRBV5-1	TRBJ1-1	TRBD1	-	TGCGCCAGCAGCGACCATGACAGGGGGGACACTGAAGCTTTCTTT	CASSDHDRGDTEAFF
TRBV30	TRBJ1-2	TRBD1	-	TGTGCCTGGAGTGTACAGACAGGGTCTGGCTACACCTTC	CAWSVQTGSGYTF
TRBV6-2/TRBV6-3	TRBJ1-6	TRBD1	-	TGTGCCAGCAGTTCTAGACAGGGGTGGTCACCCCTCCACTTT	CASSSRQGWSPLHF
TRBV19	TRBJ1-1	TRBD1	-	TGTGCCAGTAGGACCCAGGACAGGGGAAACACTGAAGCTTTCTTT	CASRTQDRGNTEAFF
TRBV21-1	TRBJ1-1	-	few	TGTGCCAGCAGCAAAGAAGGGGTTTGGGGGGGATCGCCTGAAGCTTTCTTT	CASSKEGVWGGSPEAFF
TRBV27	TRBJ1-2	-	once	TGTGCCAGCAGTTTTACGACAGGCGCTTTGGGCTACACCTTC	CASSFTTGALGYTF
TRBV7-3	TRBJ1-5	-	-	TGTGCCAGCACCCACTACGGGGAGAGGGAATATCAGCCCCAGCATTTT	CASTHYGEREYQPQHF
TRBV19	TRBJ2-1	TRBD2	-	TGTGCCAGTGTGAGACTAGCGGGAGCAACTGAGCAGTTCTTC	CASVRLAGATEQFF
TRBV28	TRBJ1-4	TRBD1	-	TGTGCCAGCAGTTCAGACAGGGGAGAGGCAAAACTGTTTTTT	CASSSDRGEAKLFF
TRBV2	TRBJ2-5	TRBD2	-	TGTGCCAGCAGTGTCGCAGCGGGACCCTTGGGGGAGGAGACCCAGTACTTC	CASSVAAGPLGEETQYF
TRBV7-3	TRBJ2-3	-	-	TGTGCCAGCAGCCTCGGTCAAGCTACGCAGTATTTT	CASSLGQATQYF
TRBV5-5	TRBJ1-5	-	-	TGTGCCAGCAGCTTGGCCTGGCAGGGAGGTGAGAGCCAGCCCCAGCATTTT	CASSLAWQGGESQPQHF
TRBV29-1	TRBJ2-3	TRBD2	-	TGCAGCGTGACTAGCGGGAGACATATAGATACGCAGTATTTT	CSVTSGRHIDTQYF
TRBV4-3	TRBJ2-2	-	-	TGCGCCAGCAGCCAAGCGCAAGCGGGGGAGCTGTTTTTT	CASSQAQAGELFF
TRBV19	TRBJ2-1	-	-	TGTGCCAGTAGCGCGGGACCCTACAATGAGCAGTTCTTC	CASSAGPYNEQFF
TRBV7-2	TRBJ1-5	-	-	TGTGCCAGCAGCTTAGCCCTCGGGAGTGGTAGCAATCAGCCCCAGCATTTT	CASSLALGSGSNQPQHF
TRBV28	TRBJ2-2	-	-	TGTGCCAGCAGTTCCCCTGCGGGGGCCAACACCGAGGAGCTGTTTTTT	CASSSPAGANTEELFF
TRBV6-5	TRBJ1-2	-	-	TGTGCCAGCAGACCCTTGAGTGAAAGGCGGGGCTACACCTTC	CASRPLSERRGYTF
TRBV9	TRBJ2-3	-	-	TGTGCCAGCAGCGTAGAGGGAGGCTCTAGCACAGATACGCAGTATTTT	CASSVEGGSSTDTQYF
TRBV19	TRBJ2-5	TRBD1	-	TGTGCCAGTAGTAAAACAGACAGGGTGTGGGAGACCCAGTACTTC	CASSKTDRVWETQYF
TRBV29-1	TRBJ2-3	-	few	TGCAGCGTTGGTAGCGCAGATACGCAGTATTTT	CSVGSADTQYF
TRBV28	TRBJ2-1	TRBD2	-	TGTGCCAGCAGGAGACTAGCGGGGTACAATGAGCAGTTCTTC	CASRRLAGYNEQFF
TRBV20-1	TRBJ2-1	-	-	TGCAGTGCTAGGTTGGCGGTTGAGCAGTTCTTC	CSARLAVEQFF
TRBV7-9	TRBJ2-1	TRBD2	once	TGTGCCAGCAGCTTAGGGGGGACTAGCTCGGATGAGCAGTTCTTC	CASSLGGTSSDEQFF
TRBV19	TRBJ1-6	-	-	TGTGCCAGTAGTATAGCCGGGACACCAAATTCACCCCTCCACTTT	CASSIAGTPNSPLHF
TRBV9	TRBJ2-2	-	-	TGTGCCAGCAGCGTAGATACCAACGGGGCCGGGGAGCTGTTTTTT	CASSVDTNGAGELFF
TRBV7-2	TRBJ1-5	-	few	TGTGCCAGCAGCTTAGCGGGGGGGGCGGCTCAGCCCCAGCATTTT	CASSLAGGAAQPQHF
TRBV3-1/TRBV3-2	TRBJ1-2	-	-	TGTGCCAGCACCACCCGGGGGGGATCCTCAGGCTACACCTTC	CASTTRGGSSGYTF
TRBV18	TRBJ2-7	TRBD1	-	TGTGCCAGCTCATCCGGGACAGGGGAAATCTACGAGCAGTACTTC	CASSSGTGEIYEQYF